The clone carrying this TCR beta chain was counted only a few times. The antigen remains unidentified. The record originates from a study of T-cell reconstitution after alpha-beta-depleted transplantation in children. Study-wide results and limits: Roughly two months post-transplant, alpha-beta T cells reportedly originated from several hundred graft clones that had expanded.

The germline CDR1 and CDR2 sequences are ENHRY and SYGVKD. The V gene end was trimmed by 10 bases and the J gene end by 5 bases; junction bases not matched to a gene: 7. The CDR3 runs 14 residues. The TCRbeta library incorporated unique molecular identifiers. TCRdb analysed the PCR reads with MiXCR anew, one entry per CDR3 protein. The data show around 420,000 distinct CDR3 sequences, with 15% to 20% seen just once and roughly 29% held by the top ten. The chain joins TRBV10-3 to TRBJ2-2; 10 bases align to TRBD2. This specimen was PBMCs, mostly from graft donor cells, taken 360 days after TCRalphabeta/CD19-depleted stem cell transplant. This TCR was sampled from a boy under two years old who had a stem cell transplant for Wiskott-Aldrich syndrome, so the T cells may come from the graft donor. CDR3 DNA: TGTGCCACCTTAGCGGGAGGACTAACCGGGGAGCTGTTTTTT. This encodes CATLAGGLTGELFF.